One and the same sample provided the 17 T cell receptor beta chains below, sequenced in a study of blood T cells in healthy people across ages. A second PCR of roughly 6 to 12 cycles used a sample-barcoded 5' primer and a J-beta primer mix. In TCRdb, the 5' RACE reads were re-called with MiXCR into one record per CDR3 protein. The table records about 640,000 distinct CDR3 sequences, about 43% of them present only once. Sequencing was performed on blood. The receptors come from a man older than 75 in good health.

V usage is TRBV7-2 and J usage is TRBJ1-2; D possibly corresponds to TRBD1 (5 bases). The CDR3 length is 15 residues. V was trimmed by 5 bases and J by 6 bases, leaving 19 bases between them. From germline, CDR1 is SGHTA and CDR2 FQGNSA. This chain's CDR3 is CASSDRQLGANGYTF. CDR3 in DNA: TGTGCCAGCAGCGACCGACAGTTAGGGGCTAATGGCTACACCTTC.

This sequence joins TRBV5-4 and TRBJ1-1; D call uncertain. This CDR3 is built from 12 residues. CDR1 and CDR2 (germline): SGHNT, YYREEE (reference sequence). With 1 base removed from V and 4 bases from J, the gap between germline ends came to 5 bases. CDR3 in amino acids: CASSLYATEAFF. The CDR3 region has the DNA TGTGCCAGCAGCTTGTACGCCACTGAAGCTTTCTTT.

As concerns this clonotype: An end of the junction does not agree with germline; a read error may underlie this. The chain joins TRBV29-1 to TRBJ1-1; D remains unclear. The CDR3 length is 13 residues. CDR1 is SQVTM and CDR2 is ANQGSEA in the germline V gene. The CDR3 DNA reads TGCGGCGTTGATAGGCAGGCGAACACTGAAGCTTTCTTT. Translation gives CGVDRQANTEAFF.

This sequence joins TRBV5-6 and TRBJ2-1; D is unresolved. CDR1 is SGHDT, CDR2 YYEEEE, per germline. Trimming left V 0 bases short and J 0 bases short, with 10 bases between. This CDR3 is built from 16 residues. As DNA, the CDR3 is TGTGCCAGCAGCTTGGTCGCGACGAACTCCTACAATGAGCAGTTCTTC. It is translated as CASSLVATNSYNEQFF.

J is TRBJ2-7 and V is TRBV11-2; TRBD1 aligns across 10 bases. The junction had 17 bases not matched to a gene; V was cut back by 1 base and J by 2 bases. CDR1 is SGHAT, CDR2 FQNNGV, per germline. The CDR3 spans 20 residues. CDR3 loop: CASSLVLGTGAKKLTYEQYF. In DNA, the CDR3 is TGTGCCAGCAGCTTAGTTCTAGGGACAGGGGCCAAGAAACTCACCTACGAGCAGTACTTC. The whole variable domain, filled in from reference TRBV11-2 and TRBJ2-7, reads EAGVAQSPRYKIIEKRQSVAFWCNPISGHATLYWYQQILGQGPKLLIQFQNNGVVDDSQLPKDRFSAERLKGVDSTLKIQPAKLEDSAVYLCASSLVLGTGAKKLTYEQYFGPGTRLTVT.

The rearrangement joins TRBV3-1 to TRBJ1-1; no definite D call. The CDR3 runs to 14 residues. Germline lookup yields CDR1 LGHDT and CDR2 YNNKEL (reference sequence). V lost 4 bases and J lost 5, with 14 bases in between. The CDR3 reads CASSRTGKVTEAFF. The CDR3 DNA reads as TGTGCCAGCAGCCGCACTGGGAAAGTAACTGAAGCTTTCTTT.

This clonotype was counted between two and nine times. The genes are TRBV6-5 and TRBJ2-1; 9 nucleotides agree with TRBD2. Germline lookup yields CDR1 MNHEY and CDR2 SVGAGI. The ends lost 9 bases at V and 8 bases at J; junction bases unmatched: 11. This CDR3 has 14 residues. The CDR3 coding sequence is TGTGCCAGTCGTCCGGGACTAGCTTCAGATGAGCAGTTCTTC. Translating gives CASRPGLASDEQFF.

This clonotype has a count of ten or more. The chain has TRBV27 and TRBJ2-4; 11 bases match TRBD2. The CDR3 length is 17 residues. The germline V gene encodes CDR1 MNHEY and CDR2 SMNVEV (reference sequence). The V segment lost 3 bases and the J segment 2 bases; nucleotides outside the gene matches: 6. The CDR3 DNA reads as TGTGCCAGCAGTTTCCTTAGCGGGGGGGCCACCAAAAACATTCAGTACTTC. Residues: CASSFLSGGATKNIQYF.

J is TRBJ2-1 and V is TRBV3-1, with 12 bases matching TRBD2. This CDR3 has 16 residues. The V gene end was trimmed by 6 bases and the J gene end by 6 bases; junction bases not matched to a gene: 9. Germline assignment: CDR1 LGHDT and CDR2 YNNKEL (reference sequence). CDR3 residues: CASSLTSGGSVNEQFF. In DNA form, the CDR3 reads TGTGCCAGCAGTTTAACTAGCGGGGGGAGTGTCAATGAGCAGTTCTTC.

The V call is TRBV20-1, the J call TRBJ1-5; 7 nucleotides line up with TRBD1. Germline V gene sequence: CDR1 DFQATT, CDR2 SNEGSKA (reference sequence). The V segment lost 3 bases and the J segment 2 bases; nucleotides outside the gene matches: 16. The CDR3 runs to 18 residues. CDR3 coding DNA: TGCAGTGCTAGTTATGTGGGACAGACGACAGGTGGCAATCAGCCCCAGCATTTT. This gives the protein CSASYVGQTTGGNQPQHF.

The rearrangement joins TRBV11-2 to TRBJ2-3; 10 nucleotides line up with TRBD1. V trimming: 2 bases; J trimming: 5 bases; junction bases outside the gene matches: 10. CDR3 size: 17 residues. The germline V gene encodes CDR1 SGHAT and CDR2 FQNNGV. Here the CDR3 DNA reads TGTGCCAGCAGCTTAAGTAGGACAGGGGGAGAAGGAGATACGCAGTATTTT. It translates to CASSLSRTGGEGDTQYF.

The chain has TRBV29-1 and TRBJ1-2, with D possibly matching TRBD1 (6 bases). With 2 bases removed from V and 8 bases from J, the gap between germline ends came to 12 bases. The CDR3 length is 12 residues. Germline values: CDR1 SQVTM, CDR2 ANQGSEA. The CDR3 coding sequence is TGCAGCGTTGAACGGGCAGGGGAAGGCTACACCTTC. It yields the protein CSVERAGEGYTF. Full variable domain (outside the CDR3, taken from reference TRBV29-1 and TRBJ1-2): SAVISQKPSRDICQRGTSLTIQCQVDSQVTMMFWYRQQPGQSLTLIATANQGSEATYESGFVIDKFPISRPNLTFSTLTVSNMSPEDSSIYLCSVERAGEGYTFGSGTRLTVV.

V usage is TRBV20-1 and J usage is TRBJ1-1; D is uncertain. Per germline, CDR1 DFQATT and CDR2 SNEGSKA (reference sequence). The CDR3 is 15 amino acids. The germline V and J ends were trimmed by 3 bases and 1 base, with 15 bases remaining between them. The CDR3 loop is CSARGDSESNTEAFF. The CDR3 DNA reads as TGCAGTGCTAGGGGAGATTCTGAGTCGAACACTGAAGCTTTCTTT.

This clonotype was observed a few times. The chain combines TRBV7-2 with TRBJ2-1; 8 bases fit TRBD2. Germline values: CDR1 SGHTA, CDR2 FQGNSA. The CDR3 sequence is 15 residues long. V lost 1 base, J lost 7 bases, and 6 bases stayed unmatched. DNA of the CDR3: TGTGCCAGCAGCTTAGTCGGGGGGGGCCTAAATGAGCAGTTCTTC. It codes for CASSLVGGGLNEQFF.

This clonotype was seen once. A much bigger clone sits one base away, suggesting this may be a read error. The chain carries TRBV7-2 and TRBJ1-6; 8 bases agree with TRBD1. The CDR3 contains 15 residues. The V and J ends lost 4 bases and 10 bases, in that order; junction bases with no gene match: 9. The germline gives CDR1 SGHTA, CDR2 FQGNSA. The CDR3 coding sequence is TGTGCCAGCAGCTCTCGGCAGGGGGCAGGGTCACCCCTCCACTTT. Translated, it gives CASSSRQGAGSPLHF.

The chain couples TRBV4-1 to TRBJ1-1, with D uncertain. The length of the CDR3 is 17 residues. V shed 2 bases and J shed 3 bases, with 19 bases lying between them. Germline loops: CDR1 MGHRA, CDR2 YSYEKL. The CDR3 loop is CASSQSPSPAPYTEAFF. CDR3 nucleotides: TGCGCCAGCAGCCAATCCCCCTCGCCGGCGCCTTACACTGAAGCTTTCTTT.

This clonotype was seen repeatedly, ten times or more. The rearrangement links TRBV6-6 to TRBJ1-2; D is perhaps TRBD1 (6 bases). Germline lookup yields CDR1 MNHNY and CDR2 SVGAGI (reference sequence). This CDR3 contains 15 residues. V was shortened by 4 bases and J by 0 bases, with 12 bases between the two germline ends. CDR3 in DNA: TGTGCCAGCAGTTCCCCGGACAGATCTAACTATGGCTACACCTTC. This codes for CASSSPDRSNYGYTF.